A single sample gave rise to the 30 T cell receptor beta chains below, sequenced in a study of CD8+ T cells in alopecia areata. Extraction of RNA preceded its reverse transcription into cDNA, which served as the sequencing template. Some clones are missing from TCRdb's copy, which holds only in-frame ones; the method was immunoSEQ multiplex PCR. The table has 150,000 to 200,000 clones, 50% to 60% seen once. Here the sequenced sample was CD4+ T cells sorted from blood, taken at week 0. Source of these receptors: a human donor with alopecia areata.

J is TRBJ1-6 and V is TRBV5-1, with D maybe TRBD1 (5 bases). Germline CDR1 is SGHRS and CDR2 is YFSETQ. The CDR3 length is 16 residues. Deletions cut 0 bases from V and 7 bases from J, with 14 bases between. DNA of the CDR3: TGCGCCAGCAGCTTGGCCTCCGGGACCCTCAATTCACCCCTCCACTTT. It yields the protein CASSLASGTLNSPLHF.

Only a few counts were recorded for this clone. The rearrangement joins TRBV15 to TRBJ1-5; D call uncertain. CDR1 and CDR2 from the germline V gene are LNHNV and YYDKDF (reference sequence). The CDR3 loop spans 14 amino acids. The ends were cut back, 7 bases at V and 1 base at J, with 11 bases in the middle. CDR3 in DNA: TGTGCCACCAAGGAGCCTTCCAGCAATCAGCCCCAGCATTTT. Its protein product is CATKEPSSNQPQHF.

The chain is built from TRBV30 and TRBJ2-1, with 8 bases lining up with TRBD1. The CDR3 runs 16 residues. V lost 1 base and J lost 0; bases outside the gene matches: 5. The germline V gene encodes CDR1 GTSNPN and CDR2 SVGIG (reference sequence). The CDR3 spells CAWSGQGADSYNEQFF. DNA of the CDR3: TGTGCCTGGAGTGGGCAGGGGGCGGACTCCTACAATGAGCAGTTCTTC.

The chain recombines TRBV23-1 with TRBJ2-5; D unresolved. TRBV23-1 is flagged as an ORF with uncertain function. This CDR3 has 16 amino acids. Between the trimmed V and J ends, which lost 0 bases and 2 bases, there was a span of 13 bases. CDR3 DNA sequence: TGCGCCAGCAGTCAATCGATTCGCAACAGTCAAGAGACCCAGTACTTC. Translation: CASSQSIRNSQETQYF.

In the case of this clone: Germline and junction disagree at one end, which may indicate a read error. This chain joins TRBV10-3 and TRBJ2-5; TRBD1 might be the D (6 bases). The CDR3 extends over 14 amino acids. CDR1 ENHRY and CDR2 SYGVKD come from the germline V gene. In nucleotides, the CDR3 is TGTGCCATCAGTGAGGGACAGCTCCAAAAGACCCAGTACTTC. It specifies CAISEGQLQKTQYF.

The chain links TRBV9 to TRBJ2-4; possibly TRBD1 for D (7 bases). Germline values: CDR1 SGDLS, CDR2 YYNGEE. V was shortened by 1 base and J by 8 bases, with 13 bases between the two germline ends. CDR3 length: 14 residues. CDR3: CASSVRGGGDIQYF. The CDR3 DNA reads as TGTGCCAGCAGCGTAAGAGGGGGCGGGGACATTCAGTACTTC. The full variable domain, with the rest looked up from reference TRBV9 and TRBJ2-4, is DSGVTQTPKHLITATGQRVTLRCSPRSGDLSVYWYQQSLDQGLQFLIQYYNGEERAKGNILERFSAQQFPDLHSELNLSSLELGDSALYFCASSVRGGGDIQYFGAGTRLSVL.

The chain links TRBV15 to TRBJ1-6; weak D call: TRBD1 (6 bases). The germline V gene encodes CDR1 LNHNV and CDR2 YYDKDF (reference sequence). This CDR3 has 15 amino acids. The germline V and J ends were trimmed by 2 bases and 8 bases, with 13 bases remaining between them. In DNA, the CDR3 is TGTGCCACCAGCAGACCAGGGGCTGGATATTCACCCCTCCACTTT. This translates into CATSRPGAGYSPLHF.

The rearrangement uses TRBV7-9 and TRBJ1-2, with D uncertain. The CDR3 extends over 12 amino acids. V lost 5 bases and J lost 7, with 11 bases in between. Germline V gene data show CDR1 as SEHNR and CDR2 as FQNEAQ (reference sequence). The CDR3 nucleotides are TGTGCCAGCAGCGAGAGCGGCCTTGGCTACACCTTC. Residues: CASSESGLGYTF. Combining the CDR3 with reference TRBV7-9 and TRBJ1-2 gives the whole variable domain DTGVSQNPRHKITKRGQNVTFRCDPISEHNRLYWYRQTLGQGPEFLTYFQNEAQLEKSRLLSDRFSAERPKGSFSTLEIQRTEQGDSAMYLCASSESGLGYTFGSGTRLTVV.

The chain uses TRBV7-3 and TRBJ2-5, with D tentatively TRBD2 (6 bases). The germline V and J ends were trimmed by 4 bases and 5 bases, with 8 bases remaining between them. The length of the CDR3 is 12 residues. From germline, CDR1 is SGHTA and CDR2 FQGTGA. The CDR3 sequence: CASSSAGETQYF. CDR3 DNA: TGTGCCAGCAGCTCCGCGGGGGAGACCCAGTACTTC.

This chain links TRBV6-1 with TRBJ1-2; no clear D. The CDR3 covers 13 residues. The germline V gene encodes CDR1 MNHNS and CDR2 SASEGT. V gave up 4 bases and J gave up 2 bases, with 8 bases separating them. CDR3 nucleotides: TGTGCCAGCAGTGTTCGCCAGAACTATGGCTACACCTTC. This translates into CASSVRQNYGYTF.

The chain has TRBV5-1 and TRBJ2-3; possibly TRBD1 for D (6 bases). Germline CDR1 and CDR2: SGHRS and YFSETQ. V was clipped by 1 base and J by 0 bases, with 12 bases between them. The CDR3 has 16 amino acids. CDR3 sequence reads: CASSLIGQSSTDTQYF. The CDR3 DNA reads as TGCGCCAGCAGCTTGATCGGACAGTCTAGCACAGATACGCAGTATTTT.

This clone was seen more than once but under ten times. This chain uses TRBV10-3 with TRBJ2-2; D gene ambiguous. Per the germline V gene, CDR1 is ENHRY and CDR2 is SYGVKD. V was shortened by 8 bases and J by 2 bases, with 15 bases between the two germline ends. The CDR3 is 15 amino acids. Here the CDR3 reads CAIGARAANTGELFF. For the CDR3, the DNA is TGTGCCATCGGTGCCCGGGCAGCCAACACCGGGGAGCTGTTTTTT.

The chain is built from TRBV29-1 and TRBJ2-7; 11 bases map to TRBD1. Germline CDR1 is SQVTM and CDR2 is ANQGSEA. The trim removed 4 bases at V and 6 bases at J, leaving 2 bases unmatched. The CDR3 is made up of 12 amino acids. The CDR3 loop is CSVGTGGREQYF. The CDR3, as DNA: TGCAGCGTTGGGACAGGGGGCCGCGAGCAGTACTTC.

The CDR3 DNA sequence: TGTGCCAGTAGTACCGGGATAGAGACCCAGTACTTC. Encoded protein: CASSTGIETQYF. The chain joins TRBV19 to TRBJ2-5, with TRBD2 as a possible D gene (5 bases). From germline, CDR1 is LNHDA and CDR2 SQIVND (reference sequence). The CDR3 spans 12 residues. Trimming removed 4 bases from V and 4 bases from J, with 7 bases in between. Full variable domain (rest looked up from reference TRBV19 and TRBJ2-5): DGGITQSPKYLFRKEGQNVTLSCEQNLNHDAMYWYRQDPGQGLRLIYYSQIVNDFQKGDIAEGYSVSREKKESFPLTVTSAQKNPTAFYLCASSTGIETQYFGPGTRLLVL.

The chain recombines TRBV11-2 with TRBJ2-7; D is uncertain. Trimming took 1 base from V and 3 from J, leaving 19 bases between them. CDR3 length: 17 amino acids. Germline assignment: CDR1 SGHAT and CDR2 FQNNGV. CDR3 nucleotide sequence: TGTGCCAGCAGCTTAGTCTTGGGCCCGGCTGGCGGCTACGAGCAGTACTTC. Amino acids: CASSLVLGPAGGYEQYF.

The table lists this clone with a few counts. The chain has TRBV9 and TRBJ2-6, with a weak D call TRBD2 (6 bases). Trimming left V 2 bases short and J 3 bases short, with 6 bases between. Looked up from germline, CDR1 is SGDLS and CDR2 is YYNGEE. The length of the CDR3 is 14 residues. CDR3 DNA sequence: TGTGCCAGCAGCGTCGGGAGTGGGGCCAACGTCCTGACTTTC. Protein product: CASSVGSGANVLTF.

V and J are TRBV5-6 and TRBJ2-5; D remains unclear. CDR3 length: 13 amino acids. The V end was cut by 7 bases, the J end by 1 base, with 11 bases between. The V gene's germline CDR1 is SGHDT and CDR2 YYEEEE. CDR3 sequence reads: CASAGWIQETQYF. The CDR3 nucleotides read TGTGCCAGCGCCGGGTGGATCCAAGAGACCCAGTACTTC.

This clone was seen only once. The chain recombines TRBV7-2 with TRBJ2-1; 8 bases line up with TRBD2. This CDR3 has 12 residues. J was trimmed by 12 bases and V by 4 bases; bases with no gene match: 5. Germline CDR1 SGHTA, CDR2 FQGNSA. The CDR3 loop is CASSSDSGVQFF. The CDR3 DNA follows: TGTGCCAGCAGCTCCGATAGCGGGGTGCAGTTCTTC.

The CDR3 sequence: CASSTDFAGVETQYF. The CDR3 coding sequence is TGTGCCAGCAGCACAGATTTTGCGGGGGTGGAGACCCAGTACTTC. V gene TRBV6-1 combines with J gene TRBJ2-5; TRBD2 matches at 7 bases. The length of the CDR3 is 15 residues. J was trimmed by 5 bases and V by 6 bases; bases with no gene match: 12. Per germline, CDR1 MNHNS and CDR2 SASEGT.

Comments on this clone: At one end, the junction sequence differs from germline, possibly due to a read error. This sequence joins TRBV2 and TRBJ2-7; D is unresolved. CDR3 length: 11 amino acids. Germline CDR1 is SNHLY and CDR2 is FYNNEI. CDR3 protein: CASRAQDRKGF. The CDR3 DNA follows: TGTGCCAGCAGGGCCCAGGACCGGAAGGGCTTC.

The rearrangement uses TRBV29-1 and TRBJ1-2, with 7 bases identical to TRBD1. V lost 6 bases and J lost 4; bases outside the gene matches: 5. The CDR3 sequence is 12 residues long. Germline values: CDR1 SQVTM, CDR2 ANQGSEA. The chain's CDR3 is CSVGQRIYGYTF. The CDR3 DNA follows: TGCAGCGTGGGACAGAGAATCTATGGCTACACCTTC.

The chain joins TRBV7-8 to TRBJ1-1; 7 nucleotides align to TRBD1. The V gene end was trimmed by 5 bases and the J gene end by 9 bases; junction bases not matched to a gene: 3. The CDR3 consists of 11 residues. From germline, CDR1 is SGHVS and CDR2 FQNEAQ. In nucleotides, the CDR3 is TGTGCCAGCAGCGTGGGACAGCAAGCTTTCTTT. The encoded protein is CASSVGQQAFF.

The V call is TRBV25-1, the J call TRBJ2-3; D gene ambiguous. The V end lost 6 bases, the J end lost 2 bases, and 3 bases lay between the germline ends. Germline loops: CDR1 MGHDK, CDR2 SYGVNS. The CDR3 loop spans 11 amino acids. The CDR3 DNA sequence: TGTGCCAGCAGGAACACAGATACGCAGTATTTT. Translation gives CASRNTDTQYF. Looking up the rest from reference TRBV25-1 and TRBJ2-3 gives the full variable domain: EADIYQTPRYLVIGTGKKITLECSQTMGHDKMYWYQQDPGMELHLIHYSYGVNSTEKGDLSSESTVSRIRTEHFPLTLESARPSHTSQYLCASRNTDTQYFGPGTRLTVL.

CDR3 amino acids: CASRREVGQGSDEQYF. The CDR3 DNA follows: TGTGCCAGCAGGAGGGAAGTTGGACAGGGGAGCGACGAGCAGTACTTC. This chain connects TRBV5-6 to TRBJ2-7; 9 bases agree with TRBD1. The CDR3 runs 16 residues. The V gene end was trimmed by 5 bases and the J gene end by 5 bases; junction bases not matched to a gene: 14. Germline V gene lookup returns CDR1 SGHDT and CDR2 YYEEEE. Combining the CDR3 with reference TRBV5-6 and TRBJ2-7 gives the whole variable domain DAGVTQSPTHLIKTRGQQVTLRCSPKSGHDTVSWYQQALGQGPQFIFQYYEEEERQRGNFPDRFSGHQFPNYSSELNVNALLLGDSALYLCASRREVGQGSDEQYFGPGTRLTVT.

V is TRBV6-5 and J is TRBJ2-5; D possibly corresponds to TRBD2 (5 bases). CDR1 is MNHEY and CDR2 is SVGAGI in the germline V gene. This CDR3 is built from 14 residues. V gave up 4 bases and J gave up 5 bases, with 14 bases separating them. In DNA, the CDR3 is TGTGCCAGCAGTTCCCCCCACCGCGGGGAGACCCAGTACTTC. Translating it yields CASSSPHRGETQYF.

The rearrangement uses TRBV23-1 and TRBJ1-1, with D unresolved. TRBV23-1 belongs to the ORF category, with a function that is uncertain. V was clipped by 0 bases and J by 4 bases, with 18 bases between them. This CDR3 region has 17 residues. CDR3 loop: CASSQSYPGLRVTEAFF. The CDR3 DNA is TGCGCCAGCAGTCAATCATATCCAGGACTTCGGGTCACTGAAGCTTTCTTT.

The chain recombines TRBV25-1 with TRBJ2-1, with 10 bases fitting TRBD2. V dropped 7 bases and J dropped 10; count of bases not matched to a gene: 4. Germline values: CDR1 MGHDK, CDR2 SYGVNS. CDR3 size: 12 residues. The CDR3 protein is CASITSGDEQFF. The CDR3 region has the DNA TGTGCCAGCATTACTAGCGGGGACGAGCAGTTCTTC.

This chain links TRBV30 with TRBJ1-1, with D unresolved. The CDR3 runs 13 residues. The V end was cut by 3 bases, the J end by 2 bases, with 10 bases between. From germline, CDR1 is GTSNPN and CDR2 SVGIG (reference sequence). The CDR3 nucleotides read TGTGCCTGGAGCCAAGATTCAAACACTGAAGCTTTCTTT. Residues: CAWSQDSNTEAFF. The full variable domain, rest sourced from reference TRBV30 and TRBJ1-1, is SQTIHQWPATLVQPVGSPLSLECTVEGTSNPNLYWYRQAAGRGLQLLFYSVGIGQISSEVPQNLSASRPQDRQFILSSKKLLLSDSGFYLCAWSQDSNTEAFFGQGTRLTVV.

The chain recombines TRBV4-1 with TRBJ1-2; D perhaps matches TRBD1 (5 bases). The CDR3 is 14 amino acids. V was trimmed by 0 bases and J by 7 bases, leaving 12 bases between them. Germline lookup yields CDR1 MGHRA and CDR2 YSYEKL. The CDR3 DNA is TGCGCCAGCAGCCAAGAAGGCCGGGGCTTTGGCTACACCTTC. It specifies CASSQEGRGFGYTF.

The CDR3: CASSIDRVNYGYTF. The CDR3 DNA reads TGTGCCAGCAGCATCGACAGGGTTAACTATGGCTACACCTTC. The J gene is TRBJ1-2, the V gene TRBV7-9, with 7 bases fitting TRBD1. CDR1 is SEHNR and CDR2 is FQNEAQ in the germline V gene (reference sequence). V dropped 5 bases and J dropped 1; count of bases not matched to a gene: 4. The CDR3 sequence is 14 residues long.